The source of this T cell receptor (beta chain) is a study of CD8 T cells in ankylosing spondylitis. The study's findings and limits: Disease-associated clones were reportedly significantly overrepresented in matched ankylosing spondylitis synovial fluid. Earlier literature documents some of the motif variants in reactive arthritis synovial fluid and blood. There was a TCR beta motif, made of several highly homologous variants, that appeared characteristic of ankylosing spondylitis blood. Relatively scarce in peripheral blood, disease-linked clones were CD8+.

The CDR3 is 15 residues long. Germline V gene data show CDR1 as SGHAT and CDR2 as FQNNGV. Trimming removed 2 bases from V and 0 bases from J, with 10 bases in between. This clonotype occurred a few times. Its target is not known. Researchers built TCR beta libraries using quantitative 5'-RACE with molecular barcodes. TCRdb re-derived calls from the 5' RACE reads in MiXCR, one entry per CDR3 protein. Of more than 400,000 distinct CDR3 sequences detected, 5.3% appear once; the ten largest clones hold roughly 3.5%. The sequence was obtained from a male donor with ankylosing spondylitis. Sequencing was done on a sample of blood, either unsorted or a sorted T cell fraction (not recorded which). The chain employs TRBV11-2 and TRBJ1-2; no firm D call. The CDR3 nucleotides read TGTGCCAGCAGCTTAAATCCAGACTCTAACTATGGCTACACCTTC. It is translated as CASSLNPDSNYGYTF.